This T cell receptor (beta chain) came from a study of T cell responses to AZD1222 COVID-19 vaccine. CDR1 and CDR2 (germline): MGHRA, YSYEKL. This CDR3 is built from 12 residues. Trimming stripped 0 bases from V and 5 bases from J, with 4 bases between. The table came from immunoSEQ multiplex PCR; TCRdb's copy has only in-frame clones and leaves some out. This table holds 120,000 or so clones, roughly 89% found once. Of note for this clone: Its antigen is still unknown.

General study points: There were mostly white British donors and more females than males, and clonal diversity was possibly underestimated. Nearly half of unique spike-specific TCRs reportedly avoided B.1.351 and B.1.1.7 mutated regions.

V and J are TRBV4-1 and TRBJ1-2; D uncertain. The material was peripheral blood, obtained on day 0 of AZD1222 vaccination. The clonotype comes from an adult in good health. CDR3 sequence: CASSQDTYGYTF. CDR3 sequence (DNA): TGCGCCAGCAGCCAAGATACTTATGGCTACACCTTC.